Below, 2 T cell receptor beta chains from the same sample are listed, as sequenced in a study of CD8 T cells in Susac syndrome. RNA, at about 0.45 to 1 ug, was reverse transcribed with random hexamers. TCRdb analysed the immunoSEQ multiplex PCR reads with MiXCR anew, one entry per CDR3 protein. Altogether about 84,000 distinct CDR3 sequences are present, 90% to 95% being singletons, with the ten largest covering 0.3% to 0.4%. The sample taken for sequencing was CD8+ T cells from PBMCs. The receptors shown here come from a human donor in good health.

V and J are TRBV7-9 and TRBJ1-2; D is unclear. CDR3 length: 14 amino acids. V was cut by 6 bases and J by 0 bases, with 11 bases left in between. CDR1 is SEHNR, CDR2 FQNEAQ, per germline (reference sequence). In DNA form, the CDR3 reads TGTGCCAGCAGTTCCGAGGGAGCTAACTATGGCTACACCTTC. Translation: CASSSEGANYGYTF.

The chain recombines TRBV13 with TRBJ2-1; possible D gene TRBD1, 6 bases. Germline CDR1 and CDR2: PRHDT and FYEKMQ (reference sequence). V lost 5 bases to trimming and J lost 7 bases, with 12 bases between them. The CDR3 totals 13 residues. CDR3: CASSRRTVNEQFF. The CDR3 nucleotides read TGTGCCAGCAGCCGACGGACAGTTAATGAGCAGTTCTTC.